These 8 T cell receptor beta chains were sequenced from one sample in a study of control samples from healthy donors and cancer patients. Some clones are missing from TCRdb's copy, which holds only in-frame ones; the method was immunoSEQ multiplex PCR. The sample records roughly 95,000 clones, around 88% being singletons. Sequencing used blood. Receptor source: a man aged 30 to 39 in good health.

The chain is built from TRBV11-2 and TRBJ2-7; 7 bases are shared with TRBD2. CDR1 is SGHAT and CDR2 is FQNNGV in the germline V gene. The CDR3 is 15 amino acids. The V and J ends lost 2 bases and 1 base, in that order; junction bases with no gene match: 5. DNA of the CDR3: TGTGCCAGCAGCTTACAGGGCGGGGGATCCTACGAGCAGTACTTC. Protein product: CASSLQGGGSYEQYF.

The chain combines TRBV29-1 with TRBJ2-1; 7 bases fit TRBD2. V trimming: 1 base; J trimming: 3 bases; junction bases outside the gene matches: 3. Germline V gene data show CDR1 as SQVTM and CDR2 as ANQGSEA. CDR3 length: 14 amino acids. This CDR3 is CSVEGASGYNEQFF. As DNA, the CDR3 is TGCAGCGTTGAAGGCGCTAGCGGCTACAATGAGCAGTTCTTC.

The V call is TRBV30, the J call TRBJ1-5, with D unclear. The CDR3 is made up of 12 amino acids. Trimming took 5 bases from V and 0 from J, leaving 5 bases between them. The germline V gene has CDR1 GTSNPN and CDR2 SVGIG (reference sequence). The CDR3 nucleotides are TGTGCCTGGGACGGTAGCAATCAGCCCCAGCATTTT. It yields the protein CAWDGSNQPQHF.

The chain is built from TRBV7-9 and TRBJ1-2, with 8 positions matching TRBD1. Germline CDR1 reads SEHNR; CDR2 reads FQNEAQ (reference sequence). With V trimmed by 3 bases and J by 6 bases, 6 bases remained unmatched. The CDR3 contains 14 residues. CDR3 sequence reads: CASSFGTGDDGYTF. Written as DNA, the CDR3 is TGTGCCAGCAGCTTTGGGACAGGCGATGATGGCTACACCTTC.

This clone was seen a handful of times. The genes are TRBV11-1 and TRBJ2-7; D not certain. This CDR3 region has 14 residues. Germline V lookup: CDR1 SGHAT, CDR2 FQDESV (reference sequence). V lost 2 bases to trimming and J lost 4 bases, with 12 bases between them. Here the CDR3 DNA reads TGTGCCAGCAGCTTAAACGGAGAAGGGTACGAGCAGTACTTC. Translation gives CASSLNGEGYEQYF.

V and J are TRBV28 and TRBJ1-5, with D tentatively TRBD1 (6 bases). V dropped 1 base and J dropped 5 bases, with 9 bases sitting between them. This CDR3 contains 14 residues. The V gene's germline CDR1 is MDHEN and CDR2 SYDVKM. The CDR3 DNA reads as TGTGCCAGCAGTTTATCTCAGGGGTATCAGCCCCAGCATTTT. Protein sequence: CASSLSQGYQPQHF.

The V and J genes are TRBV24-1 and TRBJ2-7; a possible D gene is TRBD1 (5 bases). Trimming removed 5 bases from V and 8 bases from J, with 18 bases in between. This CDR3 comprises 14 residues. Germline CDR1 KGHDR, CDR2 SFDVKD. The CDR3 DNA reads TGTGCCACCAGTGCTACGGGTCTGCCAGGGAAGCAGTACTTC. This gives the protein CATSATGLPGKQYF.

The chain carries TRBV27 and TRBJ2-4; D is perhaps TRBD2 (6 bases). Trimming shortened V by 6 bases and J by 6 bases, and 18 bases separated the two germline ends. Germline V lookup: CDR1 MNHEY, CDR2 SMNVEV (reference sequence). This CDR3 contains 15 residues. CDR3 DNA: TGTGCCAGCAGGGAGGGAGTGAGGGCCGGAAACATTCAGTACTTC. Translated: CASREGVRAGNIQYF.